Listed below are T cell receptor beta chains from one sample, sequenced in a study of cytomegalovirus exposure and HLA in healthy donors. Repertoires were generated with immunoSEQ multiplex PCR, while TCRdb's copy carries only in-frame clones and drops some. The profile shows 150,000 to 200,000 clones, about nine tenths of them singletons. Sequenced: PBMCs. The receptors shown here come from a boy younger than 10 in good health and CMV-seronegative. Both conserved end residues are part of each CDR3. Fields, in order: J gene, clone size, V gene, D gene, CDR3 protein, CDR3 DNA. A D gene is named only where the DNA matches it firmly. Only some rows state a clone size, as once, few, many or a class for expanded clones.

J gene: TRBJ2-1
clone size: few
V gene: TRBV27
D gene: TRBD1
CDR3 protein: CASSLSRTGQQFF
CDR3 DNA: TGTGCCAGCAGTTTATCTCGGACAGGGCAGCAGTTCTTC

J gene: TRBJ2-7
clone size: NA
V gene: TRBV11-2
D gene: NA
CDR3 protein: CASSLIPRRVGFYEQYF
CDR3 DNA: TGTGCCAGCAGCTTAATTCCTCGCAGGGTGGGATTCTACGAGCAGTACTTC

J gene: TRBJ2-7
clone size: NA
V gene: TRBV10-2
D gene: NA
CDR3 protein: CASSDTMSSYEQYF
CDR3 DNA: TGCGCCAGCAGTGATACCATGAGCTCCTACGAGCAGTACTTC

J gene: TRBJ2-1
clone size: NA
V gene: TRBV29-1
D gene: NA
CDR3 protein: CSVVAEEQFF
CDR3 DNA: TGCAGCGTCGTAGCGGAGGAGCAGTTCTTC

J gene: TRBJ1-1
clone size: NA
V gene: TRBV18
D gene: NA
CDR3 protein: CASSPRDTEAFF
CDR3 DNA: TGTGCCAGCTCACCGAGGGACACTGAAGCTTTCTTT

J gene: TRBJ1-6
clone size: NA
V gene: TRBV9
D gene: NA
CDR3 protein: CASSTSLSSPLHF
CDR3 DNA: TGTGCCAGCAGTACCTCACTTAGTTCACCCCTCCACTTT

J gene: TRBJ2-7
clone size: NA
V gene: TRBV7-2
D gene: TRBD2
CDR3 protein: CASSLFQRTSSGSEQYF
CDR3 DNA: TGTGCCAGCAGCCTATTCCAACGGACTAGCAGTGGTAGCGAGCAGTACTTC

J gene: TRBJ2-3
clone size: NA
V gene: TRBV19
D gene: TRBD1
CDR3 protein: CASTLTGGGTDTQYF
CDR3 DNA: TGTGCCAGTACCCTGACAGGGGGCGGCACAGATACGCAGTATTTT

J gene: TRBJ2-4
clone size: once
V gene: TRBV11-3
D gene: TRBD1
CDR3 protein: CASSSQGTKNIQYF
CDR3 DNA: TGTGCCAGCAGCTCACAGGGGACCAAAAACATTCAGTACTTC

J gene: TRBJ2-2
clone size: NA
V gene: TRBV28
D gene: TRBD1
CDR3 protein: CASSDPTGLATGELFF
CDR3 DNA: TGTGCCAGCAGTGACCCGACAGGGCTTGCGACCGGGGAGCTGTTTTTT

J gene: TRBJ2-1
clone size: once
V gene: TRBV28
D gene: NA
CDR3 protein: CASNAGGPYNEQFF
CDR3 DNA: TGTGCCAGCAATGCCGGAGGGCCCTACAATGAGCAGTTCTTC

J gene: TRBJ2-7
clone size: NA
V gene: TRBV30
D gene: TRBD1
CDR3 protein: CAWSSGTGGPYEQYF
CDR3 DNA: TGTGCCTGGAGTTCCGGGACAGGGGGCCCCTACGAGCAGTACTTC

J gene: TRBJ1-1
clone size: NA
V gene: TRBV7-9
D gene: TRBD1
CDR3 protein: CSSSLAGGTEAFF
CDR3 DNA: TGTTCCAGCAGCTTAGCAGGGGGCACTGAAGCTTTCTTT

J gene: TRBJ1-2
clone size: NA
V gene: TRBV7-9
D gene: NA
CDR3 protein: CASSLPGIYGYTF
CDR3 DNA: TGTGCCAGCAGCTTACCAGGGATCTATGGCTACACCTTC

J gene: TRBJ2-4
clone size: NA
V gene: TRBV6-1
D gene: NA
CDR3 protein: CASSEEGRGLENIQYF
CDR3 DNA: TGTGCCAGCAGTGAAGAAGGACGAGGGCTCGAAAACATTCAGTACTTC

J gene: TRBJ1-5
clone size: NA
V gene: TRBV18
D gene: NA
CDR3 protein: CASSPFQGSGSNQPQHF
CDR3 DNA: TGTGCCAGCTCACCATTCCAGGGATCCGGATCCAATCAGCCCCAGCATTTT

J gene: TRBJ1-1
clone size: few
V gene: TRBV4-2
D gene: NA
CDR3 protein: CASSVQGMTEAFF
CDR3 DNA: TGTGCCAGCAGCGTACAGGGCATGACTGAAGCTTTCTTT

J gene: TRBJ2-7
clone size: NA
V gene: TRBV2
D gene: NA
CDR3 protein: CASELIRYEQYF
CDR3 DNA: TGTGCCAGCGAACTTATCCGTTACGAGCAGTACTTC

J gene: TRBJ1-1
clone size: NA
V gene: TRBV29-1
D gene: NA
CDR3 protein: CSVGGWATEAFF
CDR3 DNA: TGCAGCGTTGGGGGCTGGGCCACTGAAGCTTTCTTT

J gene: TRBJ1-1
clone size: NA
V gene: TRBV6-5
D gene: NA
CDR3 protein: CASSYCAGVLNTEAFF
CDR3 DNA: TGTGCCAGCAGTTACTGCGCAGGGGTGTTAAACACTGAAGCTTTCTTT

J gene: TRBJ2-2
clone size: NA
V gene: TRBV7-6
D gene: TRBD2
CDR3 protein: CASRRTSGRSTGELFF
CDR3 DNA: TGTGCCAGCCGGCGGACTAGCGGGAGGTCCACCGGGGAGCTGTTTTTT

J gene: TRBJ1-5
clone size: NA
V gene: TRBV28
D gene: TRBD1
CDR3 protein: CASSRPGTGFDQPQHF
CDR3 DNA: TGTGCCAGCAGCCGCCCCGGGACAGGGTTTGATCAGCCCCAGCATTTT

J gene: TRBJ1-6
clone size: NA
V gene: TRBV28
D gene: NA
CDR3 protein: CASSLGHRLSPLHF
CDR3 DNA: TGTGCCAGCAGTTTGGGACATCGGCTTTCACCCCTCCACTTT

J gene: TRBJ1-5
clone size: NA
V gene: TRBV28
D gene: NA
CDR3 protein: CATRAQSFNQPQHF
CDR3 DNA: TGTGCTACGCGGGCCCAGAGTTTTAATCAGCCCCAGCATTTT

J gene: TRBJ2-7
clone size: NA
V gene: TRBV27
D gene: TRBD2
CDR3 protein: CASSGTSEYEQYF
CDR3 DNA: TGTGCCAGCAGTGGGACTAGCGAATACGAGCAGTACTTC

J gene: TRBJ2-3
clone size: few
V gene: TRBV28
D gene: NA
CDR3 protein: CASSPPWGMSGPTDTQYF
CDR3 DNA: TGTGCCAGCAGTCCCCCCTGGGGGATGAGCGGGCCAACAGATACGCAGTATTTT

J gene: TRBJ2-5
clone size: NA
V gene: TRBV5-1
D gene: NA
CDR3 protein: CASSLGQGIETQYF
CDR3 DNA: TGCGCCAGCAGCTTGGGGCAGGGCATTGAGACCCAGTACTTC

J gene: TRBJ1-5
clone size: NA
V gene: TRBV7-8
D gene: TRBD1
CDR3 protein: CASSQLGQVNQPQHF
CDR3 DNA: TGTGCCAGCAGCCAGCTAGGACAGGTCAATCAGCCCCAGCATTTT

J gene: TRBJ2-7
clone size: NA
V gene: TRBV15
D gene: NA
CDR3 protein: CATSRGGEQYF
CDR3 DNA: TGTGCCACCAGCAGAGGCGGGGAGCAGTACTTC

J gene: TRBJ2-5
clone size: once
V gene: TRBV7-9
D gene: NA
CDR3 protein: CASSSLGQNQETQYF
CDR3 DNA: TGTGCCAGCAGCTCTCTAGGACAGAACCAAGAGACCCAGTACTTC

J gene: TRBJ2-4
clone size: NA
V gene: TRBV6-5
D gene: NA
CDR3 protein: CASSPGVGKLYF
CDR3 DNA: TGTGCCAGCAGTCCAGGGGTAGGGAAGCTTTACTTC

J gene: TRBJ2-7
clone size: NA
V gene: TRBV5-1
D gene: NA
CDR3 protein: CASSLARREVYEQYF
CDR3 DNA: TGCGCCAGCAGCTTGGCCCGTCGTGAGGTATACGAGCAGTACTTC

J gene: TRBJ1-4
clone size: NA
V gene: TRBV11-2
D gene: TRBD1
CDR3 protein: CASSSGQVFRRDEKLFF
CDR3 DNA: TGTGCCAGCAGCTCGGGACAGGTGTTCCGTAGGGATGAAAAACTGTTTTTT

J gene: TRBJ1-5
clone size: NA
V gene: TRBV27
D gene: TRBD1
CDR3 protein: CASRLTGGRYNQPQHF
CDR3 DNA: TGTGCCAGCAGGCTGACAGGGGGCCGTTACAATCAGCCCCAGCATTTT

J gene: TRBJ1-6
clone size: once
V gene: TRBV19
D gene: NA
CDR3 protein: CASTNPNSPLHF
CDR3 DNA: TGTGCCAGTACTAACCCAAATTCACCCCTCCACTTT

J gene: TRBJ2-2
clone size: NA
V gene: TRBV5-1
D gene: NA
CDR3 protein: CASSPAVGTNTGELFF
CDR3 DNA: TGCGCCAGCAGCCCGGCTGTGGGGACTAACACCGGGGAGCTGTTTTTT

J gene: TRBJ1-1
clone size: NA
V gene: TRBV11-1
D gene: NA
CDR3 protein: CASSSTFRNTEAFF
CDR3 DNA: TGTGCCAGCAGCTCCACCTTCAGGAACACTGAAGCTTTCTTT